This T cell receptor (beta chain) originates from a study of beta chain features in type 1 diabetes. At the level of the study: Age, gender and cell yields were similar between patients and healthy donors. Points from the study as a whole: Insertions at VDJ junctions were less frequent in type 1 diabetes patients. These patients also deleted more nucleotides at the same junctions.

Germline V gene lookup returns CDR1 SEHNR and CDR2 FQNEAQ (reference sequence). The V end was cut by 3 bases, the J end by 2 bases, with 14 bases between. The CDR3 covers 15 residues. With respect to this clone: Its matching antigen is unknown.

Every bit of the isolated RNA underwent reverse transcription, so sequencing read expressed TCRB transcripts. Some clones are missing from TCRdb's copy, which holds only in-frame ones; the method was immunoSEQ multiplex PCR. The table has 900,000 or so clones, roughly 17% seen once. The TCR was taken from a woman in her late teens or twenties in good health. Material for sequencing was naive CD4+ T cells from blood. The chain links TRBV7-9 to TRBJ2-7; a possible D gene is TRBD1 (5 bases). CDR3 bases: TGTGCCAGCAGCTTCCCGGGCTCAGGGCCCTACGAGCAGTACTTC. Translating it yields CASSFPGSGPYEQYF.